This TCR beta chain came from a study of Ad26.COV2.S vaccination and SARS-CoV-2 variants. Study background: The COV1001 Ad26.COV2.S trial arm included the donor.

As for this clone: Its target is not known.

Treatment of the sample: roughly 18 received Ad26.COV2.S at low or high dose, single or two shots; several received placebo; per-sample allocation not given. Sampling was performed 63 days after the first vaccine or placebo injection. The donor was a Boston adult aged 18-55 years. TCRdb's copy holds only in-frame clones and misses some; the assay was immunoSEQ multiplex PCR. Here the sample spans hundreds of thousands of clones, roughly 84% being singletons. Study outcomes and limitations: Spike-specific TCR breadth was greater in vaccine than placebo recipients. There was a possibility that the TCR breadth and depth analyses underestimated total T cell responses.

V lost 4 bases and J 2 bases, leaving 9 bases between the germline ends. The CDR3 sequence is 14 residues long. The V gene's germline CDR1 is SGHRS and CDR2 YFSETQ. This receptor was obtained from a person aged 18 to 59 who received the Ad26.COV2.S COVID-19 vaccine or a placebo. The specimen was peripheral blood, collected in a trial of Ad26.COV2.S vaccine versus placebo. This rearrangement joins TRBV5-1 to TRBJ2-2; D not certain. DNA for the CDR3: TGCGCCAGCAGCGTCAAATTAAACACCGGGGAGCTGTTTTTT. Its translation is CASSVKLNTGELFF.